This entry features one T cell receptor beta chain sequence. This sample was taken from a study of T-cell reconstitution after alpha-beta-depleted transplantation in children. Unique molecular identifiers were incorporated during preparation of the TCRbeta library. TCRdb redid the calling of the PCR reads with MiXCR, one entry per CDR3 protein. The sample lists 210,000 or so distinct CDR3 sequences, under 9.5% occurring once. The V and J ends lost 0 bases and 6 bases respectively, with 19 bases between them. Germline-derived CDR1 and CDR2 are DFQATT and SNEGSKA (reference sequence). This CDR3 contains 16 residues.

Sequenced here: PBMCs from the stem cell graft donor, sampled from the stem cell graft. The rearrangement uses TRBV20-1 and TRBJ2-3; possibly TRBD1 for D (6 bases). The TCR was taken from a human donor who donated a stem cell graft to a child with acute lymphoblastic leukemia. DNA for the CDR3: TGCAGTGCTAGAGATCAGAGCGCAGGGGCATACGATACGCAGTATTTT. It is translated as CSARDQSAGAYDTQYF.